The 23 T cell receptor beta chains reported below all come from one sample, sequenced in a study of T cell responses to AZD1222 COVID-19 vaccine. Assay used: immunoSEQ multiplex PCR; TCRdb lists only in-frame clones, some missing. The repertoire holds roughly 120,000 clones, with approximately 90% as singletons. The sample here was peripheral blood, taken on day 0 of AZD1222 vaccination. These receptors all come from an adult in good health.

In this sample, this clone turned up a few times. The chain employs TRBV29-1 and TRBJ1-1; 7 bases align to TRBD1. This CDR3 has 14 residues. Germline V CDR1 and CDR2: SQVTM, ANQGSEA. The ends lost 3 bases at V and 7 bases at J; junction bases unmatched: 11. Written as DNA, the CDR3 is TGCAGCGTTGACGTCTCGGGCAGGGGGAATGAAGCTTTCTTT. It translates to CSVDVSGRGNEAFF.

The chain employs TRBV3-1 (or the pseudogene TRBV3-2) and TRBJ1-1; possibly TRBD1 for D (6 bases). V dropped 6 bases and J dropped 0 bases, with 8 bases sitting between them. Germline values: CDR1 LGHDT, CDR2 YNNKEL (reference sequence). This CDR3 region has 13 residues. CDR3 coding DNA: TGTGCCAGCAGTGGACAGCTGAACACTGAAGCTTTCTTT. It codes for CASSGQLNTEAFF.

CDR3 DNA sequence: TGTGCCAGCAGCCCGTACGGGACTAGCGGGGGACGGTCAGATACGCAGTATTTT. This encodes CASSPYGTSGGRSDTQYF. The genes are TRBV7-3 and TRBJ2-3; 14 bases are a match to TRBD2. Looked up from germline, CDR1 is SGHTA and CDR2 is FQGTGA. The CDR3 has 18 residues. V lost 5 bases to trimming and J lost 4 bases; unmatched junction nucleotides: 11.

J is TRBJ2-2 and V is TRBV6-5; TRBD2 is a possible D gene (5 bases). There are 15 residues in the CDR3. From germline, CDR1 is MNHEY and CDR2 SVGAGI. The ends were cut back, 8 bases at V and 1 base at J, with 14 bases in the middle. The CDR3 DNA follows: TGTGCCAGCGGCTTACTAGGGCTGAACACCGGGGAGCTGTTTTTT. Protein sequence: CASGLLGLNTGELFF.

V gene TRBV25-1 combines with J gene TRBJ1-2, with D perhaps TRBD1 (5 bases). Trimming shortened V by 3 bases and J by 8 bases, and 16 bases separated the two germline ends. Germline CDR1 is MGHDK and CDR2 is SYGVNS. This CDR3 has 14 residues. This CDR3 reads CASSDDTGGWGYTF. CDR3 coding DNA: TGTGCCAGCAGTGACGACACTGGGGGTTGGGGCTACACCTTC.

This chain connects TRBV5-1 to TRBJ2-5; possibly TRBD1 or TRBD2 for D (5 bases each). CDR3 length: 14 amino acids. The V end lost 3 bases, the J end lost 6 bases, and 15 bases lay between the germline ends. Germline V gene data show CDR1 as SGHRS and CDR2 as YFSETQ. The CDR3 spells CASSSGTLGKTQYF. The CDR3 DNA reads as TGCGCCAGCAGCTCGGGGACCCTGGGGAAGACCCAGTACTTC.

The chain combines TRBV7-8 with TRBJ2-1; D may be TRBD1 (5 bases). CDR1 and CDR2 from the germline V gene are SGHVS and FQNEAQ. The V gene lost 5 bases and the J gene lost 2 bases, with 10 bases spanning the gap. The CDR3 extends over 14 amino acids. In DNA, the CDR3 is TGTGCCAGCAGCAAGACAGACACCTACAATGAGCAGTTCTTC. This translates into CASSKTDTYNEQFF.

The chain employs TRBV10-2 and TRBJ1-2, with D unresolved. This CDR3 comprises 11 residues. Trimming took off 4 bases at V and 6 bases at J, with 6 bases between the two ends. Germline CDR1 WSHSY, CDR2 SAAADI. DNA of the CDR3: TGCGCCAGCAGTGCCACCGATGGCTACACCTTC. The encoded protein is CASSATDGYTF.

This clone has a handful of counts. The chain employs TRBV5-4 and TRBJ1-2; TRBD1 is a possible D gene (6 bases). V was clipped by 3 bases and J by 4 bases, with 10 bases between them. The CDR3 runs to 13 residues. Germline V gene lookup returns CDR1 SGHNT and CDR2 YYREEE (reference sequence). CDR3 sequence reads: CASSSRGGYGYTF. The CDR3 DNA is TGTGCCAGCAGCTCTCGAGGGGGCTATGGCTACACCTTC.

The J gene is TRBJ1-5, the V gene TRBV20-1; 11 nucleotides align to TRBD1. The CDR3 consists of 18 residues. J gave up 7 bases and V 3 bases, and 17 bases lay outside the gene matches. The germline V gene encodes CDR1 DFQATT and CDR2 SNEGSKA (reference sequence). CDR3 in amino acids: CSASRTGGGKIVGQPQHF. CDR3 sequence (DNA): TGCAGTGCTAGTAGGACAGGGGGCGGTAAGATAGTAGGACAGCCCCAGCATTTT.

V usage is TRBV5-6 and J usage is TRBJ1-2; D is possibly TRBD1 (6 bases). CDR1 is SGHDT and CDR2 is YYEEEE in the germline V gene. The CDR3 spans 15 residues. V was cut by 5 bases and J by 6 bases, with 20 bases left in between. The CDR3 sequence: CASRLNRGAVDGYTF. CDR3 DNA: TGTGCCAGCAGGTTAAACCGGGGGGCGGTGGATGGCTACACCTTC.

The gene calls are TRBV5-3 and TRBJ2-3; possibly TRBD2 for D (6 bases). TRBV5-3 is given ORF status, its function remaining uncertain. The CDR3 sequence is 15 residues long. V lost 1 base, J lost 4 bases, and 13 bases lay in between. CDR3 in amino acids: CARSLKGLGPDTQYF. CDR3 sequence (DNA): TGTGCCAGAAGCTTGAAGGGACTTGGGCCAGATACGCAGTATTTT.

The chain combines TRBV3-1 (or the pseudogene TRBV3-2) with TRBJ2-1; D unclear. The CDR3 contains 13 residues. Deletions cut 5 bases from V and 4 bases from J, with 9 bases between. The germline V gene encodes CDR1 LGHDT and CDR2 YNNKEL (reference sequence). CDR3 region: CASSGHHYNEQFF. The DNA for the CDR3 is TGTGCCAGCAGCGGTCACCATTACAATGAGCAGTTCTTC.

In DNA, the CDR3 is TGCGCCAGCAGCTTGGCCACATTCTCCGGGACAGCCTTCCCAGGCATTTATGGCTACACCTTC. Encoded protein: CASSLATFSGTAFPGIYGYTF. This chain connects TRBV5-1 to TRBJ1-2; 7 bases match TRBD1. CDR3 length: 21 amino acids. The J segment lost 5 bases and the V segment lost 0 bases, leaving 25 bases of the junction unmatched. In germline, CDR1 is SGHRS, CDR2 YFSETQ.

This chain connects TRBV5-5 to TRBJ2-3; no definite D call. Germline assignment: CDR1 SGHKS and CDR2 YYEKEE (reference sequence). With 5 bases removed from V and 2 bases from J, the gap between germline ends came to 15 bases. The CDR3 spans 15 residues. This CDR3 is CASRLTVQYTDTQYF. Written as DNA, the CDR3 is TGTGCCAGCAGACTCACGGTACAATACACAGATACGCAGTATTTT.

The gene calls are TRBV11-1 and TRBJ2-5; the match to TRBD1 covers 7 bases. The germline V gene has CDR1 SGHAT and CDR2 FQDESV (reference sequence). The trim removed 4 bases at V and 5 bases at J, leaving 7 bases unmatched. The CDR3 contains 14 residues. The CDR3 DNA sequence: TGTGCCAGCAGCTCACAGGGGAGAGGGGAGACCCAGTACTTC. Protein: CASSSQGRGETQYF.

The chain is built from TRBV9 and TRBJ2-3; a weak D match, TRBD1 (6 bases). The CDR3 is 17 amino acids. Germline assignment: CDR1 SGDLS and CDR2 YYNGEE. Between the trimmed V and J ends, which lost 5 bases and 2 bases, there was a span of 21 bases. As DNA, the CDR3 is TGTGCCAGCAGTCTACGTGGGGGCCTGATAACCACAGATACGCAGTATTTT. Translation gives CASSLRGGLITTDTQYF.

This sequence joins TRBV10-2 and TRBJ2-1, with 9 bases identical to TRBD2. J gave up 2 bases and V 3 bases, and 11 bases lay outside the gene matches. The length of the CDR3 is 18 residues. CDR1 WSHSY and CDR2 SAAADI come from the germline V gene. CDR3 in DNA: TGCGCCAGCAGTGAAGCGGCTGGCGGGGGGGAGACCTACAATGAGCAGTTCTTC. Encoded protein: CASSEAAGGGETYNEQFF.

The chain couples TRBV3-1 (or the pseudogene TRBV3-2) to TRBJ1-5; D gene uncertain. The CDR3 has 14 amino acids. V dropped 1 base and J dropped 1 base, with 5 bases sitting between them. Germline CDR1 is LGHDT and CDR2 is YNNKEL (reference sequence). In DNA form, the CDR3 reads TGTGCCAGCAGCCAAGGTAGAAGCAATCAGCCCCAGCATTTT. Translation: CASSQGRSNQPQHF.

This sequence joins TRBV7-3 and TRBJ2-1, with 8 bases aligning to TRBD2. The CDR3 length is 15 residues. With 5 bases clipped from V and 9 bases from J, the junction kept 12 bases outside the gene matches. CDR1 and CDR2 from the germline V gene are SGHTA and FQGTGA. This chain's CDR3 is CASSASAGGKGEQFF. The CDR3 DNA is TGTGCCAGCAGCGCGTCCGCGGGGGGTAAGGGTGAGCAGTTCTTC.

This sequence joins TRBV5-6 and TRBJ1-2, with a possible D match to TRBD1 (5 bases). The CDR3 length is 14 residues. Trimming stripped 0 bases from V and 4 bases from J, with 10 bases between. CDR1 SGHDT and CDR2 YYEEEE come from the germline V gene. CDR3 bases: TGTGCCAGCAGCTTGGGCGGGACTATCTATGGCTACACCTTC. Its protein product is CASSLGGTIYGYTF.

This chain connects TRBV7-8 to TRBJ2-7; D might be TRBD2 (5 bases). V shed 1 base and J shed 7 bases, with 14 bases lying between them. The CDR3 spans 14 residues. The germline gives CDR1 SGHVS, CDR2 FQNEAQ. DNA of the CDR3: TGTGCCAGCAGCTTAGAAACGGGCCCGGGGGAGCAGTACTTC. Protein: CASSLETGPGEQYF. Full variable domain (rest looked up from reference TRBV7-8 and TRBJ2-7): GAGVSQSPRYKVAKRGQDVALRCDPISGHVSLFWYQQALGQGPEFLTYFQNEAQLDKSGLPSDRFFAERPEGSVSTLKIQRTQQEDSAVYLCASSLETGPGEQYFGPGTRLTVT.

This clone was seen a single time. This sequence joins TRBV7-2 and TRBJ1-1; tentatively, D is TRBD1 (5 bases). CDR1 and CDR2 from the germline V gene are SGHTA and FQGNSA. There are 14 residues in the CDR3. The germline V and J ends were trimmed by 1 base and 6 bases, with 12 bases remaining between them. In DNA, the CDR3 is TGTGCCAGCAGCTTAGGGCGCGGGACGTCTGAAGCTTTCTTT. Protein product: CASSLGRGTSEAFF.